A single sample gave rise to the 10 T cell receptor beta chains below, sequenced in a study of beta chain features in type 1 diabetes. The sequenced template was cDNA made from the entire isolated RNA. Using immunoSEQ multiplex PCR, the repertoire was profiled, and TCRdb retains in-frame clones only, with some absent. The data show about 350,000 clones, roughly 21% seen once. The sequencing input was naive CD4+ T cells from blood. Receptors originate from a woman under 30 in good health.

The chain combines TRBV7-9 with TRBJ1-3; unclear D gene. V lost 5 bases, J lost 0 bases, and 8 bases lay in between. This CDR3 contains 14 residues. CDR1 SEHNR and CDR2 FQNEAQ come from the germline V gene (reference sequence). The CDR3, as DNA: TGTGCCAGCAGCCTCGGGAGCTCTGGAAACACCATATATTTT. Protein: CASSLGSSGNTIYF. Full variable domain (outside the CDR3, taken from reference TRBV7-9 and TRBJ1-3): DTGVSQNPRHKITKRGQNVTFRCDPISEHNRLYWYRQTLGQGPEFLTYFQNEAQLEKSRLLSDRFSAERPKGSFSTLEIQRTEQGDSAMYLCASSLGSSGNTIYFGEGSWLTVV.

This clone came up a few times. The chain employs TRBV5-1 and TRBJ2-3, with 14 bases aligning to TRBD2. V shed 0 bases, J shed 7 bases, and the junction held 7 bases outside the gene matches. In germline, CDR1 is SGHRS, CDR2 YFSETQ. The CDR3 has 17 residues. The CDR3 spells CASSLAQTSGGANTQYF. The CDR3 DNA sequence: TGCGCCAGCAGCTTGGCCCAGACTAGCGGGGGGGCGAATACGCAGTATTTT.

This clone was seen only a few times. The chain combines TRBV30 with TRBJ2-5; D gene ambiguous. The V end lost 2 bases, the J end lost 7 bases, and 11 bases lay between the germline ends. Germline CDR1 reads GTSNPN; CDR2 reads SVGIG (reference sequence). The CDR3 covers 12 residues. The CDR3 here is CAWSHSSRTQYF. The CDR3 bases are TGTGCCTGGAGTCATAGCTCGAGGACCCAGTACTTC.

The chain has TRBV6-5 and TRBJ1-5; possible D gene TRBD1, 5 bases. Germline V lookup: CDR1 MNHEY, CDR2 SVGAGI. V was shortened by 5 bases and J by 6 bases, with 17 bases between the two germline ends. This CDR3 spans 15 amino acids. CDR3 sequence (DNA): TGTGCCAGCAGTGTCTCCAGGGTGGAGCGTCAGCCCCAGCATTTT. This codes for CASSVSRVERQPQHF.

DNA for the CDR3: TGTGCCAGCTCACCACCCGGGACTAGCGGGAGAAGTGAGCAGTTCTTC. Protein: CASSPPGTSGRSEQFF. The V and J genes are TRBV18 and TRBJ2-1; 14 positions match TRBD2. V was clipped by 0 bases and J by 9 bases; unmatched bases: 4. Germline CDR1 KGHSH, CDR2 LQKENI. This CDR3 has 16 residues. Together with reference TRBV18 and TRBJ2-1, the CDR3 gives the full variable domain: NAGVMQNPRHLVRRRGQEARLRCSPMKGHSHVYWYRQLPEEGLKFMVYLQKENIIDESGMPKERFSAEFPKEGPSILRIQQVVRGDSAAYFCASSPPGTSGRSEQFFGPGTRLTVL.

This clone was detected a few times. The chain employs TRBV2 and TRBJ2-7, with D possibly being TRBD2 (7 bases). Germline V lookup: CDR1 SNHLY, CDR2 FYNNEI. The CDR3 runs to 17 residues. V lost 3 bases to trimming and J lost 2 bases, with 20 bases between them. As DNA, the CDR3 is TGTGCCAGCAGTGATCTTCCGTGGGGGGGCCCCACCTACGAGCAGTACTTC. It is translated as CASSDLPWGGPTYEQYF.

This chain links TRBV11-2 with TRBJ2-1, with TRBD2 matching 13 bases. CDR3 length equals 15 residues. CDR1 and CDR2 from the germline V gene are SGHAT and FQNNGV. Trimming took 5 bases from V and 3 from J; bases not matched to a gene: 1. The DNA of the CDR3 is TGTGCCAGCAGCACTAGCGGGAGGGACTACAATGAGCAGTTCTTC. The encoded protein is CASSTSGRDYNEQFF. Full variable domain (missing parts from reference TRBV11-2 and TRBJ2-1): EAGVAQSPRYKIIEKRQSVAFWCNPISGHATLYWYQQILGQGPKLLIQFQNNGVVDDSQLPKDRFSAERLKGVDSTLKIQPAKLEDSAVYLCASSTSGRDYNEQFFGPGTRLTVL.

The chain links TRBV5-8 to TRBJ1-2; TRBD1 matches at 10 bases. J lost 8 bases, V lost 4 bases, and 11 bases had no gene match. CDR1 is SGHTS, CDR2 YDEGEE, per germline. CDR3 length: 15 amino acids. The CDR3 region is CASSPLRQGAGGYTF. As DNA, the CDR3 is TGTGCCAGCAGCCCCCTCAGACAGGGGGCGGGAGGCTACACCTTC.

This clone was detected a few times. Other DNA sequences from this sample encode an identical CDR3 as well. This chain uses TRBV18 with TRBJ1-1; no firm D call. V lost 3 bases to trimming and J lost 1 base, with 9 bases between them. There are 14 residues in the CDR3. The germline gives CDR1 KGHSH, CDR2 LQKENI. The CDR3 DNA follows: TGTGCCAGCTCACCCGGGCGGGGGAACACTGAAGCTTTCTTT. Protein: CASSPGRGNTEAFF.

The chain joins TRBV30 to TRBJ2-1; tentative D call: TRBD2 (7 bases). V lost 2 bases to trimming and J lost 0 bases, with 8 bases between them. Germline-derived CDR1 and CDR2 are GTSNPN and SVGIG (reference sequence). The CDR3 is 14 amino acids. CDR3 nucleotides: TGTGCCTGGAGTCGGGGGGCCTCCTACAATGAGCAGTTCTTC. This sequence encodes CAWSRGASYNEQFF.